One and the same sample provided the 10 T cell receptor beta chains below, sequenced in a study of cytomegalovirus exposure and HLA in healthy donors. PCR primers comprised 60 Vbeta and 13 Jbeta primers. The assay was immunoSEQ multiplex PCR, and TCRdb's table has in-frame clones only and misses some. The sample contains 95,000 or so clones, about 76% of which appear only once. Material for sequencing was PBMCs. Receptor source: a woman aged 70-85 years in good health and CMV-seropositive.

This chain connects TRBV7-5 to TRBJ2-7; the D call TRBD2 from the table was never checked on the DNA. TRBV7-5 is assigned pseudogene status. This CDR3 is 15 amino acids long. CDR3 DNA: TGTGCCAGAAGCCTCGGGGAGGCCGCGGTCTACGAGCAGTACTTC. Protein: CARSLGEAAVYEQYF.

The chain has TRBV4-3 and TRBJ1-3; TRBD1 might be the D (6 bases). This CDR3 has 15 residues. Germline V gives CDR1 LGHNA, CDR2 YSLEER. V lost 0 bases and J 4 bases, leaving 10 bases between the germline ends. This chain's CDR3 is CASSQEGRGGNTIYF. The CDR3 region has the DNA TGCGCCAGCAGCCAAGAGGGCAGGGGAGGAAACACCATATATTTT.

CDR3 protein: CASSNQGRVNTEAFF. CDR3 coding DNA: TGTGCCAGCAGTAACCAGGGAAGAGTAAACACTGAAGCTTTCTTT. The chain couples TRBV6-5 to TRBJ1-1, with D tentatively TRBD1 (5 bases). Trimming cost V 5 bases and J 2 bases, with 15 bases left between them. This CDR3 is built from 15 residues. Germline CDR1 and CDR2: MNHEY and SVGAGI.

This sequence joins TRBV5-4 and TRBJ2-1, with TRBD2 matching over 9 bases. The CDR3 has 14 residues. V lost 4 bases and J lost 6; bases outside the gene matches: 5. CDR1 is SGHNT and CDR2 is YYREEE in the germline V gene (reference sequence). This CDR3 reads CASSPGTSPNEQFF. The CDR3 DNA reads as TGTGCCAGCAGCCCGGGGACTAGCCCCAATGAGCAGTTCTTC.

This chain links TRBV14 with TRBJ2-5, with 8 bases fitting TRBD2. Looked up from germline, CDR1 is SGHDN and CDR2 is FVKESK. This CDR3 has 17 amino acids. Losses at the gene ends were 3 bases for V and 3 bases for J; bases not matched to a gene: 12. CDR3 sequence reads: CASSQGRAGVREETQYF. Written as DNA, the CDR3 is TGTGCCAGCAGCCAGGGAAGAGCGGGAGTGCGGGAAGAGACCCAGTACTTC. The entire variable domain, with the rest obtained from reference TRBV14 and TRBJ2-5, is as follows: EAGVTQFPSHSVIEKGQTVTLRCDPISGHDNLYWYRRVMGKEIKFLLHFVKESKQDESGMPNNRFLAERTGGTYSTLKVQPAELEDSGVYFCASSQGRAGVREETQYFGPGTRLLVL.

This clone was picked up one time. DNA of the CDR3: TGTGCCAGCCGAGGACTATCCTACAATGAGCAGTTCTTC. It specifies CASRGLSYNEQFF. This sequence joins TRBV27 and TRBJ2-1; a weak D match, TRBD2 (6 bases). The CDR3 contains 13 residues. CDR1 and CDR2 from the germline V gene are MNHEY and SMNVEV (reference sequence). The V end lost 8 bases, the J end lost 1 base, and 9 bases lay between the germline ends.

This sequence joins TRBV27 and TRBJ2-7; 8 bases are a match to TRBD2. This CDR3 is built from 13 residues. The junction had 4 bases not matched to a gene; V was cut back by 5 bases and J by 4 bases. In germline, CDR1 is MNHEY, CDR2 SMNVEV (reference sequence). CDR3 in amino acids: CASSPGGLYEQYF. The CDR3 region has the DNA TGTGCCAGCAGTCCGGGAGGGCTGTACGAGCAGTACTTC.

The chain combines TRBV13 with TRBJ2-5, with TRBD2 as a possible D gene (6 bases). Germline values: CDR1 PRHDT, CDR2 FYEKMQ (reference sequence). This CDR3 comprises 14 residues. Trimming left V 4 bases short and J 5 bases short, with 14 bases between. This CDR3 is CASSSRDLSETQYF. Here the CDR3 DNA reads TGTGCCAGCAGCTCCCGGGACTTGTCGGAGACCCAGTACTTC.

The V gene is TRBV30, the J gene TRBJ2-3, with TRBD2 matching 15 bases. V lost 0 bases to trimming and J lost 6 bases; unmatched junction nucleotides: 4. Germline CDR1 and CDR2: GTSNPN and SVGIG (reference sequence). This CDR3 is 16 amino acids long. The DNA of the CDR3 is TGTGCCTGGAGTGTAGGACTAGCGGGAGGGCTGGATACGCAGTATTTT. It encodes CAWSVGLAGGLDTQYF.

This sequence joins TRBV10-3 and TRBJ2-1, with a weak D call TRBD1 (6 bases). The germline V gene has CDR1 ENHRY and CDR2 SYGVKD. CDR3 size: 14 residues. The V and J ends lost 3 bases and 7 bases respectively, with 13 bases between them. CDR3 residues: CAISDRAGVNEQFF. DNA of the CDR3: TGTGCCATCAGTGATAGGGCAGGGGTTAATGAGCAGTTCTTC.